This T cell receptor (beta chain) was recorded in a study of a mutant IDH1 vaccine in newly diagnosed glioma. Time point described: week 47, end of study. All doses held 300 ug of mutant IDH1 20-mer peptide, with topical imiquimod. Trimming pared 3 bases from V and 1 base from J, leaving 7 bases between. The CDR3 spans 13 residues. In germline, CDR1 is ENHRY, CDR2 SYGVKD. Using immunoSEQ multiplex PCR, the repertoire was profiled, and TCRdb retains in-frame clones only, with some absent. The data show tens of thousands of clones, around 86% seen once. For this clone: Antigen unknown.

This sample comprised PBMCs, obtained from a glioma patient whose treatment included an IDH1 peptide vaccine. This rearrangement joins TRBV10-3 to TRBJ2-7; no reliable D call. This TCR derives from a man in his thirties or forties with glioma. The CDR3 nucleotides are TGTGCCATCAGTGAACTCAGTTCCTACGAGCAGTACTTC. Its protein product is CAISELSSYEQYF.